One and the same sample provided the 10 T cell receptor beta chains below, sequenced in a study of Graves' ophthalmopathy and Graves' hyperthyroidism. TCR beta CDR3 regions were amplified from RNA transcripts. RT-PCR in the first round used HTBI primers; a second-round multiplex PCR followed. In TCRdb, the multiplex PCR reads were re-called with MiXCR into one record per CDR3 protein. The data hold hundreds of thousands of distinct CDR3 sequences, with 22% observed a single time. The source material was peripheral blood. These receptors all stem from a young woman with stable Graves' hyperthyroidism. Some clones in this sample may be carry-over from other donors' samples.

This clonotype was picked up one time. The chain carries TRBV5-6 and TRBJ1-2, with D possibly being TRBD1 (5 bases). V lost 4 bases and J 4 bases, leaving 26 bases between the germline ends. The CDR3 sequence is 18 residues long. Germline values: CDR1 SGHDT, CDR2 YYEEEE. The chain's CDR3 is CASSRGGTEMIVLYGYTF. For the CDR3, the DNA is TGTGCCAGCAGCCGTGGGGGTACAGAGATGATTGTCCTCTATGGCTACACCTTC.

This clonotype was observed a handful of times. The chain combines TRBV7-9 with TRBJ1-1; no reliable D call. Germline V lookup: CDR1 SEHNR, CDR2 FQNEAQ (reference sequence). Trimming stripped 1 base from V and 12 bases from J, with 12 bases between. The CDR3 totals 12 residues. Here the CDR3 DNA reads TGTGCCAGCAGCTTAGGGGCCGGGTTTTCTTTCTTT. Protein: CASSLGAGFSFF.

On this clonotype itself: This CDR3 is missing its conserved last phenylalanine or tryptophan, likely due to a read error. The rearrangement joins TRBV5-1 to TRBJ1-2, with D tentatively TRBD1 (5 bases). The germline V and J ends were trimmed by 3 bases and 6 bases, with 12 bases remaining between them. The CDR3 totals 13 residues. Per the germline V gene, CDR1 is SGHRS and CDR2 is YFSETQ. Here the CDR3 DNA reads TGCGCCAGCAGCTCTTCAGGGTTAGATGGCTACACCTCC. This gives the protein CASSSSGLDGYTS.

This clonotype was seen a few times. The V and J genes are TRBV6-5 and TRBJ1-1; D possibly corresponds to TRBD1 (5 bases). V lost 2 bases, J lost 6 bases, and 13 bases lay in between. CDR3 length: 14 amino acids. The V gene's germline CDR1 is MNHEY and CDR2 SVGAGI. CDR3 coding DNA: TGTGCCAGCAGTTACCGGGGGGGTGATGCTGAAGCTTTCTTT. Protein sequence: CASSYRGGDAEAFF.

This clonotype occurred a few times. The rearrangement uses TRBV4-1 and TRBJ2-7, with 7 bases lining up with TRBD2. Trimming removed 2 bases from V and 2 bases from J; junction bases left unmatched: 6. This CDR3 has 15 amino acids. Germline V lookup: CDR1 MGHRA, CDR2 YSYEKL. The DNA of the CDR3 is TGCGCCAGCAGCCAAACTTTGCTAGCGGCCTACGAGCAGTACTTC. Amino acids: CASSQTLLAAYEQYF.

This clonotype has ten or more counts. CDR3 coding DNA: TGTGCCAGTAGTTCCCCCGGGACAGCTTATTCACCCCTCCACTTT. As protein: CASSSPGTAYSPLHF. The V gene is TRBV19, the J gene TRBJ1-6, with 7 bases aligning to TRBD1. The CDR3 runs 15 residues. Trimming at V came to 5 bases and at J to 8 bases, leaving 9 bases not matched to a gene. Germline CDR1 reads LNHDA; CDR2 reads SQIVND (reference sequence).

This clonotype was picked up many times. The genes are TRBV12-3 or TRBV12-4 and TRBJ1-1; D is unresolved. Trimming pared 1 base from V and 5 bases from J, leaving 11 bases between. CDR3 length: 14 residues. The CDR3 nucleotides are TGTGCCAGCAGTTTAGTTGCGGGTGGAACTGAAGCTTTCTTT. It is translated as CASSLVAGGTEAFF.

This chain connects TRBV6-1 to TRBJ2-7; tentative D call: TRBD1 (6 bases). Trimming pared 2 bases from V and 2 bases from J, leaving 13 bases between. Germline CDR1 reads MNHNS; CDR2 reads SASEGT. There are 15 residues in the CDR3. CDR3 loop: CASSEMAGVTYEQYF. For the CDR3, the DNA is TGTGCCAGCAGTGAAATGGCAGGGGTAACCTACGAGCAGTACTTC.

This chain joins TRBV3-1 and TRBJ1-4; TRBD1 might be the D (5 bases). CDR3 length equals 14 residues. The germline gives CDR1 LGHDT, CDR2 YNNKEL (reference sequence). The germline V and J ends were trimmed by 4 bases and 6 bases, with 12 bases remaining between them. In DNA form, the CDR3 reads TGTGCCAGCAGCCTTAGACGGGGGGATGAAAAACTGTTTTTT. The encoded protein is CASSLRRGDEKLFF.

This clonotype was picked up many times. The genes are TRBV6-2 or TRBV6-3 and TRBJ1-1; D perhaps matches TRBD1 (5 bases). Germline assignment: CDR1 MNHEY and CDR2 SVGEGT. The CDR3 contains 15 residues. Trimming removed 6 bases at V and 7 bases at J, with 21 bases between. As DNA, the CDR3 is TGTGCCAGCAGATTGGGGCCGGGGACTGCCCTTGAAGCTTTCTTT. Amino acids: CASRLGPGTALEAFF.